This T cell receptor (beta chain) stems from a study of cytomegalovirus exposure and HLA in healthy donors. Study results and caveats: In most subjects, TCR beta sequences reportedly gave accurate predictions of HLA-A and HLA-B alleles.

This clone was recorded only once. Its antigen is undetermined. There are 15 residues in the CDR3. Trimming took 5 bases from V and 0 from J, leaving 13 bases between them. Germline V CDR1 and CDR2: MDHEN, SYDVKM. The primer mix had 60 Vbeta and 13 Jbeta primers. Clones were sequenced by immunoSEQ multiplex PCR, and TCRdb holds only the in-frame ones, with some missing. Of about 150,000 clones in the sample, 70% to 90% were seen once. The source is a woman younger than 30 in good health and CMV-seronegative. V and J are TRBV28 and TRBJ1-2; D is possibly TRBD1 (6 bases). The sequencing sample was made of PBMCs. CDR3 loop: CASSPPDSSNYGYTF. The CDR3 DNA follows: TGTGCCAGCAGTCCGCCGGACAGTTCTAACTATGGCTACACCTTC.